This TCR beta chain was identified in a study of response to subunit inactivated influenza vaccine. Overall study results and limits: Only a handful of new T cells, the authors suggested, are recruited with each seasonal influenza vaccination.

This clonotype came up a few times. Its antigen is unidentified. V gave up 0 bases and J gave up 3 bases, with 13 bases separating them. The CDR3 contains 15 residues. Germline V gene data show CDR1 as DFQATT and CDR2 as SNEGSKA (reference sequence). From the RT-PCR reads, TCRdb called clonotypes with MiXCR, one entry per CDR3 protein. The table shows around 490,000 distinct CDR3 sequences, with roughly 8.2% occurring only once. This TCR came from a man between 50 and 70 years old who received an inactivated influenza vaccine. The chain couples TRBV20-1 to TRBJ2-3, with D possibly matching TRBD2 (6 bases). The sequences come from PBMCs from blood, collected 23 months after vaccination. The CDR3 region is CSARDLREFTDTQYF. In nucleotides, the CDR3 is TGCAGTGCTAGAGATCTCCGGGAGTTTACAGATACGCAGTATTTT.